This T cell receptor (beta chain) is drawn from a study of blood T cell repertoires in COVID-19. Background on the study: The samples span acute and convalescent COVID-19 from the United States, Italy and Spain.

Sequencing used immunoSEQ multiplex PCR; TCRdb keeps in-frame clones, though not all of them. The sample lists roughly 95,000 clones, almost 85% occurring once. From germline, CDR1 is MDHEN and CDR2 SYDVKM. The CDR3 loop spans 14 amino acids. The V end lost 6 bases, the J end lost 5 bases, and 16 bases lay between the germline ends. The V gene is TRBV28, the J gene TRBJ2-5; weak D call: TRBD1 (6 bases). The sequence was obtained from a man in his fifties with active or convalescent COVID-19. The specimen was peripheral blood. The CDR3 sequence is CASRSQGKGETQYF. The CDR3 DNA reads TGTGCCAGCAGATCTCAGGGGAAGGGCGAGACCCAGTACTTC.